The rows below give T cell receptor beta chains drawn from one sample of a study of early stage breast cancer tumors. Measured with immunoSEQ multiplex PCR; TCRdb has only the in-frame clones, and not every one. The table has about 30,000 clones, over 70% seen once. Sequenced: breast tumor tissue. The receptors originated from a person aged 30 to 40 with breast cancer. CDR3s include the opening cysteine and the closing phenylalanine or tryptophan. D genes are given only for firm matches. Clone size, where shown, is once, few, many, or a class for clones that have expanded.

clone_size j_call v_call d_call cdr3_nt cdr3_aa
once TRBJ1-1 TRBV10-2 TRBD1 TGCGCCAGCAGGATCTCACAGGGGGCGAACACTGAAGCTTTCTTT CASRISQGANTEAFF
NA TRBJ2-7 TRBV4-3 NA TGCGCCAGCAGCCAAGATATCACAGCCTACGAGCAGTACTTC CASSQDITAYEQYF
NA TRBJ2-5 TRBV27 NA TGTGCCAGCAGTTTGTTCGGAGGGAACCAAGAGACCCAGTACTTC CASSLFGGNQETQYF
NA TRBJ2-1 TRBV30 TRBD1 TGTGCCTGGAGAATTGGGACAGGGCGAGGGGTATGGTCCAATGAGCAGTTCTTC CAWRIGTGRGVWSNEQFF
NA TRBJ1-2 TRBV7-2 NA TGTGCCAGCAGCTTAGGCCCCTCTCAATCCTATGGCTACACCTTC CASSLGPSQSYGYTF
NA TRBJ1-4 TRBV19 NA TGTGCCAGTAGGGAGCAGGGCGTAGAAAAACTGTTTTTT CASREQGVEKLFF
NA TRBJ1-4 TRBV5-8 TRBD1 TGTGCCAGCAGCTTGGATGGGACAGGACTCTTTAATGAAAAACTGTTTTTT CASSLDGTGLFNEKLFF
NA TRBJ1-4 TRBV11-2 NA TGTGCCAGCAGCTTAGTGACTGGGGGCGCGGGTCATGAAAAACTGTTTTTT CASSLVTGGAGHEKLFF
NA TRBJ2-3 TRBV5-1 NA TGCGCCAGCATCCGGGGGGCGCCCGGAACAGATACGCAGTATTTT CASIRGAPGTDTQYF
few TRBJ2-1 TRBV5-1 TRBD1 TGCGCCAGCAGCTTAACGACAGGGGGGGGCAATGAGCAGTTCTTC CASSLTTGGGNEQFF
few TRBJ1-3 TRBV18 NA TGTGCCAGCTCACCATACGACTCGAGCTCTGGAAACACCATATATTTT CASSPYDSSSGNTIYF
once TRBJ2-3 TRBV2 TRBD2 TGTGCCAGCAGTGGCTCCGGGACTAGCGGGTTGCAGAGCACAGATACGCAGTATTTT CASSGSGTSGLQSTDTQYF
NA TRBJ2-1 TRBV6-5 NA TGTGCCAGCAGACCCGAGCGGCAGCGGGAGCAGTTCTTC CASRPERQREQFF
NA TRBJ2-3 TRBV4-2 TRBD2 TGTGCCAGCAGCCAAGATCTAGGACTAGCGGGTAGCACAGATACGCAGTATTTT CASSQDLGLAGSTDTQYF
NA TRBJ1-2 TRBV5-4 NA TGTGCCAGCAGCTTGCGGGGGGTGGATGGCTACACCTTC CASSLRGVDGYTF
NA TRBJ2-3 TRBV5-6 TRBD1 TGTGCCAGCAGCTTGACAGGGGAGTGGTCGGGCCCCCACACAGATACGCAGTATTTT CASSLTGEWSGPHTDTQYF
NA TRBJ2-5 TRBV4-2 TRBD2 TGTGCCAGCAGCGCCGGACTAGCGGGAGAGACCCAGTACTTC CASSAGLAGETQYF
NA TRBJ2-5 TRBV7-3 NA TGTGCCAGCAGCTCCGACATTGGAGAGACCCAGTACTTC CASSSDIGETQYF
NA TRBJ1-3 TRBV23-1 NA TGCGCCGGAAGCAGGGACCTCTCTGGAAACACCATATATTTT CAGSRDLSGNTIYF
NA TRBJ1-1 TRBV5-6 NA TGTGCCAGCAGCTTGAGAGGGGGCACTGAAGCTTTCTTT CASSLRGGTEAFF
NA TRBJ2-7 TRBV11-2 NA TGTGCCAGCACTGGGGGAGCCTACGAGCAGTACTTC CASTGGAYEQYF
NA TRBJ2-1 TRBV7-2 TRBD1 TGTGCCAGCAGCCGACAGGGGTGGAATGAGCAGTTCTTC CASSRQGWNEQFF
medium-sized TRBJ1-1 TRBV7-8 NA TGTGCCAGCAGCTTACAGTCAGGGAACACTGAAGCTTTCTTT CASSLQSGNTEAFF
NA TRBJ2-7 TRBV30 NA TGTGCCTGGATGGTCTCCTACGAGCAGTACTTC CAWMVSYEQYF
NA TRBJ2-5 TRBV5-4 NA TGTGCCAGCAGCAAAAATCAAGAGACCCAGTACTTC CASSKNQETQYF
NA TRBJ2-3 TRBV7-2 NA TGTGCCAGCAGCTCCCGAAGGGGAGAGTCAGATACGCAGTATTTT CASSSRRGESDTQYF
NA TRBJ2-5 TRBV7-2 NA TGTGCCAGCAGCTTAGGGTCTAGCGCTAAACAAGAGACCCAGTACTTC CASSLGSSAKQETQYF
NA TRBJ2-7 TRBV6-5 TRBD1 TGTGCCAGCATCCCAGGGGGCTCCTACGAGCAGTACTTC CASIPGGSYEQYF
NA TRBJ1-4 TRBV27 NA TGTGCCAGCAGTTTAGGGGGGGGTGGAGTGTCAACTAATGAAAAACTGTTTTTT CASSLGGGGVSTNEKLFF
NA TRBJ2-1 TRBV6-6 NA TGTGCCAGCAGTTACAACAGGATTAATGAGCAGTTCTTC CASSYNRINEQFF
NA TRBJ2-2 TRBV5-8 NA TGTGCCAGCAGCTTGGGACAGCCAACCGGGGAGCTGTTTTTT CASSLGQPTGELFF
NA TRBJ2-7 TRBV6-1 NA TGTGCCAGCAATTCCCACAACTACGAGCAGTACTTC CASNSHNYEQYF
few TRBJ1-2 TRBV6-1 NA TGTGCCAGCAGTGAAGGGACGGTTCCCTATGGCTACACCTTC CASSEGTVPYGYTF
NA TRBJ2-1 TRBV5-1 TRBD1 TGCGCCAGCAGCTCATTAGGGGGGACAGGGGTCTCCCGGGCCTACAATGAGCAGTTCTTC CASSSLGGTGVSRAYNEQFF
NA TRBJ1-2 TRBV19 TRBD1 TGTGCCAGTAGTAACACCGGACAGGGAAACTATGGCTACACCTTC CASSNTGQGNYGYTF
NA TRBJ2-6 TRBV5-4 NA TGTGCCAGCAGCGAAAGGGGATCTGGGGCCAACGTCCTGACTTTC CASSERGSGANVLTF
NA TRBJ2-3 TRBV7-2 TRBD1 TGTGCCAGCAGCTTAAGGGACAGGGGCATAGCTAGCACAGATACGCAGTATTTT CASSLRDRGIASTDTQYF
NA TRBJ2-3 TRBV7-6 NA TGTGCCAGCAGCTTAGCTCGCACAGATACGCAGTATTTT CASSLARTDTQYF
NA TRBJ2-1 TRBV19 TRBD2 TGTGCCAGTAGAACCGGGACTAGCGGGGAGAGATATTACAATGAGCAGTTCTTC CASRTGTSGERYYNEQFF
NA TRBJ2-1 TRBV4-1 TRBD2 TGCGCCAGCAGCCTCCGACTAGCGGGAGTACACAATGAGCAGTTCTTC CASSLRLAGVHNEQFF
few TRBJ2-2 TRBV7-7 TRBD2 TGTGCCAGCAGCTCCGGGACGGGAGGGATTGCCGGGGAGCTGTTTTTT CASSSGTGGIAGELFF
NA TRBJ2-1 TRBV27 NA TGTGCCAGCAGGGGGCCGCTGGATGAGCAGTTCTTC CASRGPLDEQFF
medium-sized TRBJ1-4 TRBV6-5 NA TGTGCCAGCAGTTACAGGGAGCCTAATGAAAAACTGTTTTTT CASSYREPNEKLFF